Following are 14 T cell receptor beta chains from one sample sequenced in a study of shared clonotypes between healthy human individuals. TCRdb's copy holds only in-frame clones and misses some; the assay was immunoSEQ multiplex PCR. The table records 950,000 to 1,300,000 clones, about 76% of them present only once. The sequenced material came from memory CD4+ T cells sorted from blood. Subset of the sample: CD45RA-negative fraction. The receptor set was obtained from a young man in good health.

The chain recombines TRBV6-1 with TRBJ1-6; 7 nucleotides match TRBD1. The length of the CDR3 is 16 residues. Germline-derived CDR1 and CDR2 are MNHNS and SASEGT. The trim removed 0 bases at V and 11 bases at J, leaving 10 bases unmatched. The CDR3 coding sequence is TGTGCCAGCAGTGAAGCGCTTGCCCTAGGGACAGCACCCCTCCACTTT. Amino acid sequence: CASSEALALGTAPLHF.

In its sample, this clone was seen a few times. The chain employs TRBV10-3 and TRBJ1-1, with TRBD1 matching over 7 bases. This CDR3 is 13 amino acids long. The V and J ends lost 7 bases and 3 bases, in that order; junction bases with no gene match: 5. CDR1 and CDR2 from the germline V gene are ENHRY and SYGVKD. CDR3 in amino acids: CAIKSGGYTEAFF. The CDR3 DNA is TGTGCCATCAAATCAGGGGGATACACTGAAGCTTTCTTT.

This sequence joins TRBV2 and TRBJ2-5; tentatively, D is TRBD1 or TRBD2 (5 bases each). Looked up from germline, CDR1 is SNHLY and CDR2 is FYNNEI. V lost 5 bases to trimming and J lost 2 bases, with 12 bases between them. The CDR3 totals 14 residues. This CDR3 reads CASSLGRIQETQYF. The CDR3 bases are TGTGCCAGCAGTCTGGGACGGATACAAGAGACCCAGTACTTC.

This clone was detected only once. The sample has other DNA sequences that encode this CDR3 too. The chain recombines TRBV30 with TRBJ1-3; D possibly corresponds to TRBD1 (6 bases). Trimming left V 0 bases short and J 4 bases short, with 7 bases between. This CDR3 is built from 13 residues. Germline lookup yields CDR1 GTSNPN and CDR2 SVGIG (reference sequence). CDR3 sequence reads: CAWSVQGGNTIYF. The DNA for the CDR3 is TGTGCCTGGAGTGTACAGGGAGGAAACACCATATATTTT.

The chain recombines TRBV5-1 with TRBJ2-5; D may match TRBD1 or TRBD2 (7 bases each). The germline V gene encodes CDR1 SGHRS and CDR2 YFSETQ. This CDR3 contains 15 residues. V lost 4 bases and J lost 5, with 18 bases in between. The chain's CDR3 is CASSPGQAGRETQYF. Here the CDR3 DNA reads TGCGCCAGCAGCCCCGGACAGGCCGGGAGGGAGACCCAGTACTTC.

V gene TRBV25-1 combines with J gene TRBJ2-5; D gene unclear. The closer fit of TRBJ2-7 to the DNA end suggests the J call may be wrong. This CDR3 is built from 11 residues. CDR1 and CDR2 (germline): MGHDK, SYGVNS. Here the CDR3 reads CASSIRYEQYF. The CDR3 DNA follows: TGTGCCAGCAGTATTAGGTACGAGCAGTACTTC.

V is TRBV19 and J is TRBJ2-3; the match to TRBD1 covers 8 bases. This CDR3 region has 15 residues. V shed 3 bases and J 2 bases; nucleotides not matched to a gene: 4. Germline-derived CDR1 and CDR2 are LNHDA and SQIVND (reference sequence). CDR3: CASSMGQDFTDTQYF. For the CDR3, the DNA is TGTGCCAGTAGTATGGGACAGGACTTCACAGATACGCAGTATTTT.

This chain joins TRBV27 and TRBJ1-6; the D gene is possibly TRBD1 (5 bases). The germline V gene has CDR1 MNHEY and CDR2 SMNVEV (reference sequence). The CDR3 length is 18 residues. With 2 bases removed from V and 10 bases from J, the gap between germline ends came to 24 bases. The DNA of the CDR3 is TGTGCCAGCAGTTTACGACCGAGTGGGGCCAGAATGGGGTCACCCCTCCACTTT. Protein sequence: CASSLRPSGARMGSPLHF.

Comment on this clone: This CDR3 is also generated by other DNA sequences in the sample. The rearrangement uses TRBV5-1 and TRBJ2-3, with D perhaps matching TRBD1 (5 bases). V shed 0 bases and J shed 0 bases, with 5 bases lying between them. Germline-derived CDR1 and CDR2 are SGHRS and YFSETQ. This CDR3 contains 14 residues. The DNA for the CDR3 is TGCGCCAGCAGCTTGGGACAGAGCACAGATACGCAGTATTTT. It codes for CASSLGQSTDTQYF.

As DNA, the CDR3 is TGTGCCAGCAGCTTAGATTGGTCATTCGGCTCGGGGGACACTGAAGCTTTCTTT. Translating gives CASSLDWSFGSGDTEAFF. The rearrangement uses TRBV11-2 and TRBJ1-1; perhaps TRBD1 as D (5 bases). CDR1 and CDR2 (germline): SGHAT, FQNNGV. V lost 0 bases and J 3 bases, leaving 20 bases between the germline ends. The CDR3 runs 18 residues.

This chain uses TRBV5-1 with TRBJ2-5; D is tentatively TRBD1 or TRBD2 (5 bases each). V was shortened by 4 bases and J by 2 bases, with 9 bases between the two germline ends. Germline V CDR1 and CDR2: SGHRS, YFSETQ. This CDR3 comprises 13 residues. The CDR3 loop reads CASSRGPQETQYF. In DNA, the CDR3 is TGCGCCAGCAGCCGGGGCCCACAAGAGACCCAGTACTTC.

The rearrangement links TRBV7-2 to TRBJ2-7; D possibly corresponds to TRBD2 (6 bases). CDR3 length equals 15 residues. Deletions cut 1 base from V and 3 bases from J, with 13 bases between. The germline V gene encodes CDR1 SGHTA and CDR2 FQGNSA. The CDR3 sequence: CASSLDSGTVYEQYF. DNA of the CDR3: TGTGCCAGCAGCTTAGATAGCGGAACCGTCTACGAGCAGTACTTC.

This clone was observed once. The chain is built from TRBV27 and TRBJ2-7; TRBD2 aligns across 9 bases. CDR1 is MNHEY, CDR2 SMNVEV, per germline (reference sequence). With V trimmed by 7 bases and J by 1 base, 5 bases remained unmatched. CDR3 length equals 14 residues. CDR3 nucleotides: TGTGCCAGCAAGCAGACTAGCGGATCCTACGAGCAGTACTTC. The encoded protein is CASKQTSGSYEQYF.

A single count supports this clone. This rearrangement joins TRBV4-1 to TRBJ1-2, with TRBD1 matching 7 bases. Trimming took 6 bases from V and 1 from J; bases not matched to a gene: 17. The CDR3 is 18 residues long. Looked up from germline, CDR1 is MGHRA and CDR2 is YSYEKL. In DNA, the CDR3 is TGCGCCAGCAGAGAGGGCCCGGGACAGAAGGCTTTTAACTATGGCTACACCTTC. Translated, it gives CASREGPGQKAFNYGYTF.